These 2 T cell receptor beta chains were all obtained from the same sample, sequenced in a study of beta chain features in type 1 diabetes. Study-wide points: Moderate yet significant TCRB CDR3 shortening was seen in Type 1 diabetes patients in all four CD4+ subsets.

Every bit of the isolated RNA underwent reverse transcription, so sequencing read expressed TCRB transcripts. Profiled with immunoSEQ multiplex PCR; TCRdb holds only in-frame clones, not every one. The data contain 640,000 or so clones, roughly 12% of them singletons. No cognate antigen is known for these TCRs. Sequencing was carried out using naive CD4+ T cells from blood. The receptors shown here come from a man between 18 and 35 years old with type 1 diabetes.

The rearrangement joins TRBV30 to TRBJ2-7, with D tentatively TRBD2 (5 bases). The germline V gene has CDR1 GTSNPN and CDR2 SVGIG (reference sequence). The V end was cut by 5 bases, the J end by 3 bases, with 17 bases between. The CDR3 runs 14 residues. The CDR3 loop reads CAWGRQEGYYEQYF. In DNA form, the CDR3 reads TGTGCCTGGGGTAGACAAGAGGGCTACTACGAGCAGTACTTC.

CDR3 bases: TGTGCCAGCGGTCCCAATGCCGGGACAGGGCAATTGGAGCAGTACTTC. It is translated as CASGPNAGTGQLEQYF. The gene calls are TRBV6-4 and TRBJ2-7, with TRBD1 matching over 9 bases. Germline CDR1 reads MRHNA; CDR2 reads SNTAGT. The CDR3 has 16 amino acids. Trimming cost V 8 bases and J 7 bases; bases outside gene matches: 18.